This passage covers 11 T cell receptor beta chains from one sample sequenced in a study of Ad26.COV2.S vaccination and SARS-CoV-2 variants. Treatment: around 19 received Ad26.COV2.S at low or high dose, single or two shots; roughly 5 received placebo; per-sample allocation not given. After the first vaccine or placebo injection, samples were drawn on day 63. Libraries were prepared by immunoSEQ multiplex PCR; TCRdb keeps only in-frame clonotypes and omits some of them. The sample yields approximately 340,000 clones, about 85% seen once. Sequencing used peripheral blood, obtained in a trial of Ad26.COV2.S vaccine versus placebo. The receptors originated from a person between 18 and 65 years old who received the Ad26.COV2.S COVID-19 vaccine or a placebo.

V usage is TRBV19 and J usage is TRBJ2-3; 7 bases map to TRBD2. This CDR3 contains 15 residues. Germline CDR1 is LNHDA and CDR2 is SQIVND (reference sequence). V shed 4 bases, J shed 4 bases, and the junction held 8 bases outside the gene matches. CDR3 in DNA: TGTGCCAGTAGTAACGGGGCGGGAGTGTCAGATACGCAGTATTTT. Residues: CASSNGAGVSDTQYF. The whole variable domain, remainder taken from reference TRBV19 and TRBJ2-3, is DGGITQSPKYLFRKEGQNVTLSCEQNLNHDAMYWYRQDPGQGLRLIYYSQIVNDFQKGDIAEGYSVSREKKESFPLTVTSAQKNPTAFYLCASSNGAGVSDTQYFGPGTRLTVL.

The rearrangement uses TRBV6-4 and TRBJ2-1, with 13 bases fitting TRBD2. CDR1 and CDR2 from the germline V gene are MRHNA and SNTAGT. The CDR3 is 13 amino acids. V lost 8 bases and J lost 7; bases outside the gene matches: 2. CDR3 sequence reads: CASSTSGRNEQFF. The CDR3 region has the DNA TGTGCCAGCTCGACTAGCGGGAGGAATGAGCAGTTCTTC.

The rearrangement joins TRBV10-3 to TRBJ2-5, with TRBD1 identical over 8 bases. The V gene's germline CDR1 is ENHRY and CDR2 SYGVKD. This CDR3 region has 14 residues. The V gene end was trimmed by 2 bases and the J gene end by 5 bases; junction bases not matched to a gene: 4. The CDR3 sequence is CAISETGGRETQYF. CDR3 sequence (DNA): TGTGCCATCAGTGAGACAGGGGGTCGCGAGACCCAGTACTTC.

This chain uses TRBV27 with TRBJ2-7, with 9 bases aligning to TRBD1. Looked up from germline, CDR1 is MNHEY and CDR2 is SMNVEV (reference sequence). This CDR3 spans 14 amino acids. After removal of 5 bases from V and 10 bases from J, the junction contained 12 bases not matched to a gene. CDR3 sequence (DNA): TGTGCCAGCAGTCTGGGGACAGGGATTACGAAACAGTACTTC. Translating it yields CASSLGTGITKQYF.

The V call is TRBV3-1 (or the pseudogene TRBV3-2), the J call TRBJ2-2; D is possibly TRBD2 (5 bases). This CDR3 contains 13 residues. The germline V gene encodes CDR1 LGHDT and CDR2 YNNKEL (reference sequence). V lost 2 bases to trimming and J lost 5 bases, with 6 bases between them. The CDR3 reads CASSQSGTGELFF. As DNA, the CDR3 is TGTGCCAGCAGCCAATCGGGGACCGGGGAGCTGTTTTTT.

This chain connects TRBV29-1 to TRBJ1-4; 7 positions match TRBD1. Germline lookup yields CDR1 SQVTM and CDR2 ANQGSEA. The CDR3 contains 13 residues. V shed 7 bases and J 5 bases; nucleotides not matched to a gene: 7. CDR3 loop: CSASRGANEKLFF. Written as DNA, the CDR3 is TGCAGCGCGTCCAGGGGGGCGAATGAAAAACTGTTTTTT.

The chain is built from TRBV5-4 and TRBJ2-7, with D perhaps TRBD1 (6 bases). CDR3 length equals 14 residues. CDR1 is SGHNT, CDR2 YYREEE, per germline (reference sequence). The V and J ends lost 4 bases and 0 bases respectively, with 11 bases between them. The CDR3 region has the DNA TGTGCCAGCAGCCTAAACAGGGACTCCTACGAGCAGTACTTC. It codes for CASSLNRDSYEQYF. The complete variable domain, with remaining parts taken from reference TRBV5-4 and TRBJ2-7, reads ETGVTQSPTHLIKTRGQQVTLRCSSQSGHNTVSWYQQALGQGPQFIFQYYREEENGRGNFPPRFSGLQFPNYSSELNVNALELDDSALYLCASSLNRDSYEQYFGPGTRLTVT.

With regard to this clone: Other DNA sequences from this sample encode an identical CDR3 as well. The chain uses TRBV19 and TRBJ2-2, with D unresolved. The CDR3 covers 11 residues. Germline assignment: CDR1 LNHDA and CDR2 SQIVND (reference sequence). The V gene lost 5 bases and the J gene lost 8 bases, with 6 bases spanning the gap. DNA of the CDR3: TGTGCCAGTAGTCTGACAGGGGAGCTGTTTTTT. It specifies CASSLTGELFF. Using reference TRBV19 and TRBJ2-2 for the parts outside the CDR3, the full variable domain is DGGITQSPKYLFRKEGQNVTLSCEQNLNHDAMYWYRQDPGQGLRLIYYSQIVNDFQKGDIAEGYSVSREKKESFPLTVTSAQKNPTAFYLCASSLTGELFFGEGSRLTVL.

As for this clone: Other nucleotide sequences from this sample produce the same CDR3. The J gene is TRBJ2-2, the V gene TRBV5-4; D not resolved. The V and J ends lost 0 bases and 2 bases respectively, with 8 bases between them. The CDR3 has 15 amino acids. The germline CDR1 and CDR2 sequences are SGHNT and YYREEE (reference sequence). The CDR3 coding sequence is TGTGCCAGCAGCTTGGACCGGGCCAACACCGGGGAGCTGTTTTTT. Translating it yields CASSLDRANTGELFF.

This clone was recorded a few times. The CDR3 nucleotides are TGTGCCAGCAGTTTAGGAACAGGATCACCCGGGGAGCTGTTTTTT. Amino acid sequence: CASSLGTGSPGELFF. This chain links TRBV27 with TRBJ2-2, with D tentatively TRBD1 (5 bases). This CDR3 comprises 15 residues. Trimming cost V 2 bases and J 6 bases, with 13 bases left between them. Per the germline V gene, CDR1 is MNHEY and CDR2 is SMNVEV (reference sequence).

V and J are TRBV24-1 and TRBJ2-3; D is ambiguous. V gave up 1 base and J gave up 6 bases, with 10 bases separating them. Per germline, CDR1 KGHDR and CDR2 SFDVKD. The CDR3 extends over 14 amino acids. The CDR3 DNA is TGTGCCACCAGTGATTTTGGGGTGGGGGATACGCAGTATTTT. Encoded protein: CATSDFGVGDTQYF.